This entry describes one T cell receptor (beta chain). There is no known antigen for this receptor. No clone much larger than this one lies a single base away; base qualities are absent. These data are taken from a study of identical twins (dated by TCRdb to about 2016). A note on the overall study: To test whether fetal clonotypes persist, this study deep-sequenced TCR alpha and beta repertoires from monozygotic twins, from unrelated adults of various ages, and from cord blood. To rule out contamination, the twin experiments were replicated at different times with different library preparation protocols.

Beyond this particular receptor, the publication reports: In monozygotic twins, recombination models systematically underestimated out-of-frame TCR alpha sharing, but the models matched the sharing seen between unrelated individuals. Because the same donors could not be followed over many years, the conclusions depended on cross-sectional statistical analysis. Zero-insertion analyses could be partly confounded by invariant T cells such as MAIT and iNKT, though diverse VJ usage argued against such confounding for most clonotypes. Excess twin sharing in beta out-of-frame sequences was weaker because fewer shared sequences lowered the signal-to-noise ratio. Abundant cord blood beta clonotypes had fewer insertions, young adult naive repertoires showed a similar but weaker trend, and memory repertoires showed no such trend. Compared with coincidental sharing between unrelated individuals, out-of-frame TCR alpha sequences shared between twins had an excess of sequences with low generation probability.

Every donor was a healthy Caucasian. Three pairs of female monozygotic twins, all aged 18 to 29 years, made up the twin cohort. CD4+ and CD8+ T cell populations were isolated with positive isolation kits from Invitrogen. The library was generated by 5' RACE. Sequencing used an Illumina HiSeq 2000. A universal primer binding site was introduced by template switching, and a unique molecular identifier was present in the final cDNA, enabling accurate counting of TCR cDNA molecules. Specific primers in the conserved constant-segment region were used to synthesize first-strand cDNA for TCR alpha and beta chains. To control for contamination, every cDNA library carried two barcodes: a SMART-Mk sample barcode plus Illumina barcodes. TruSeq adapter sequences, together with Illumina sample barcodes, were added in two successive PCR steps. Sequencing of the TCR alpha and beta cDNA libraries was done on the Illumina HiSeq platform using custom primers. The original methods were these. MiGEC was used to process raw reads and extract unique molecular identifiers, and MiXCR was used to find CDR3 positions. Recombination models were inferred per individual with the repgenHMM and IGoR tools using an EM algorithm. The analysis of shared clonotypes was done with the tcR package in R, with sharing normalized by the product of cloneset sizes. To study raw recombination without the effects of thymic and clonal selection, out-of-frame nonproductive sequences were analyzed. Clones were called with MiXCR by TCRdb after fastp trimmed the public reads at Q25, and only in-frame beta chains were retained. Here each entry gathers all rows of one CDR3 protein and keeps the most common genes and DNA. The V and J calls and clone size are TCRdb's, not the authors'. The sample table contains around 250,000 distinct CDR3 sequences; only one count was recorded for about 8.5% of them. The ten largest clones capture roughly 3.1% of the sample.

The same specimen was also included in a second study, on yellow fever vaccine responses in identical twins. From that second study: According to the authors, the vaccine-induced T cell response in identical twins seemed to be partly convergent and partly specific to each individual. The study precisely tracked vaccine-responding T cell clones in identical twins.

The sequence came from a woman younger than 35 in good health. Sequenced sample: CD8+ T cells sorted from blood.

The CDR3 here reads CASSLTGPPSYEQYF. Here is the DNA: TGTGCCAGCAGTTTGACGGGGCCGCCCTCCTACGAGCAGTACTTC. The chain uses TRBV27 and TRBJ2-7; the D gene may be TRBD1 or TRBD2, since each aligns over 5 bases. The germline V gene (reference sequence) provides CDR1 MNHEY and CDR2 SMNVEV. The CDR3 runs 15 residues from the cysteine to the phenylalanine. Only the CDR3 region is kept as DNA, spanning 45 bases read in frame from base 1. V loses 3 bases, J loses 0 bases, and the germline ends lie 12 bases apart.